Listed here are 6 T cell receptor beta chains from one sample, sequenced in a study of blood T cell repertoires in COVID-19. Assay: immunoSEQ multiplex PCR; the TCRdb copy retains only in-frame clones and omits some. The sample has 95,000 to 120,000 clones; more than 80% are singletons. Input material: peripheral blood. The receptors originated from a woman in her forties or fifties with acute or convalescent COVID-19.

This sequence joins TRBV19 and TRBJ1-1; a possible D gene is TRBD1 (6 bases). The CDR3 has 16 amino acids. V lost 7 bases and J lost 0, with 18 bases in between. The V gene's germline CDR1 is LNHDA and CDR2 SQIVND (reference sequence). This CDR3 reads CASNGGGGPVNTEAFF. CDR3 DNA: TGTGCCAGTAATGGCGGGGGCGGACCTGTGAACACTGAAGCTTTCTTT.

This chain links TRBV19 with TRBJ2-3; D possibly corresponds to TRBD1 (7 bases). The V end was cut by 4 bases, the J end by 0 bases, with 14 bases between. From germline, CDR1 is LNHDA and CDR2 SQIVND (reference sequence). The CDR3 length is 16 residues. In DNA form, the CDR3 reads TGTGCCAGTAGTACCGGGGGACAGCAAAGCACAGATACGCAGTATTTT. Its translation is CASSTGGQQSTDTQYF.

The gene calls are TRBV14 and TRBJ1-1; 7 bases fit TRBD1. Germline loops: CDR1 SGHDN, CDR2 FVKESK. CDR3 size: 15 residues. V trimming: 1 base; J trimming: 3 bases; junction bases outside the gene matches: 5. The CDR3 sequence is CASSQGIRGYTEAFF. The CDR3 nucleotides read TGTGCCAGCAGCCAAGGAATCAGGGGGTACACTGAAGCTTTCTTT. Complete variable domain (other parts from reference TRBV14 and TRBJ1-1): EAGVTQFPSHSVIEKGQTVTLRCDPISGHDNLYWYRRVMGKEIKFLLHFVKESKQDESGMPNNRFLAERTGGTYSTLKVQPAELEDSGVYFCASSQGIRGYTEAFFGQGTRLTVV.

The rearrangement joins TRBV24-1 to TRBJ2-7; D call uncertain. The germline V gene encodes CDR1 KGHDR and CDR2 SFDVKD. This CDR3 has 13 residues. Deletions cut 4 bases from V and 4 bases from J, with 10 bases between. The CDR3 sequence: CATSDGRSYEQYF. CDR3 nucleotides: TGTGCCACCAGTGACGGAAGGAGTTACGAGCAGTACTTC.

The chain recombines TRBV7-9 with TRBJ2-7; 8 bases fit TRBD1. The J segment lost 5 bases and the V segment lost 7 bases, leaving 13 bases of the junction unmatched. Germline CDR1 is SEHNR and CDR2 is FQNEAQ (reference sequence). The CDR3 runs to 15 residues. The CDR3 sequence is CASTLPTGVKDEQYF. CDR3 nucleotides: TGTGCCAGCACCCTACCGACAGGGGTGAAGGACGAGCAGTACTTC. Combining the CDR3 with reference TRBV7-9 and TRBJ2-7 gives the whole variable domain DTGVSQNPRHKITKRGQNVTFRCDPISEHNRLYWYRQTLGQGPEFLTYFQNEAQLEKSRLLSDRFSAERPKGSFSTLEIQRTEQGDSAMYLCASTLPTGVKDEQYFGPGTRLTVT.

The chain carries TRBV2 and TRBJ1-2; D is possibly TRBD1 (5 bases). CDR3 length: 11 amino acids. V lost 8 bases and J 8 bases, leaving 12 bases between the germline ends. Looked up from germline, CDR1 is SNHLY and CDR2 is FYNNEI. CDR3 protein: CASWGRTGYTF. The CDR3 DNA reads as TGTGCCAGCTGGGGCAGGACCGGCTACACCTTC.